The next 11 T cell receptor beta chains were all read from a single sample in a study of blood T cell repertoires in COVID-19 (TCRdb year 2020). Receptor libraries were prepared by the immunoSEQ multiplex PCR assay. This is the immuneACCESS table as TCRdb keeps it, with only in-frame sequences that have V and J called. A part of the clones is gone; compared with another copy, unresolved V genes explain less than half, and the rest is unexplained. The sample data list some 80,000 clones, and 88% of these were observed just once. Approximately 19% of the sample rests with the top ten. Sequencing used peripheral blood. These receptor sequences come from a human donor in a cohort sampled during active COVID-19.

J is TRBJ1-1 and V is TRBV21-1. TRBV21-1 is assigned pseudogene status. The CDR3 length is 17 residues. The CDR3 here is CTSSVSIANTIRTEAFF. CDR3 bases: TGTACCAGCAGCGTGAGCATAGCTAACACAATTCGCACTGAAGCTTTCTTT.

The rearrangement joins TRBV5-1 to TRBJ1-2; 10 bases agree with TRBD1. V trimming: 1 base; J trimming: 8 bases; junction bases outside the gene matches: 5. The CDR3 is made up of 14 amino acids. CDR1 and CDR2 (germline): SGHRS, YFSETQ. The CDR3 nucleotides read TGCGCCAGCAGCTTGAGTGGACAGGGGGGAGGCTACACCTTC. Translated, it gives CASSLSGQGGGYTF. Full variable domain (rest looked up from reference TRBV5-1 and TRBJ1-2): KAGVTQTPRYLIKTRGQQVTLSCSPISGHRSVSWYQQTPGQGLQFLFEYFSETQRNKGNFPGRFSGRQFSNSRSEMNVSTLELGDSALYLCASSLSGQGGGYTFGSGTRLTVV.

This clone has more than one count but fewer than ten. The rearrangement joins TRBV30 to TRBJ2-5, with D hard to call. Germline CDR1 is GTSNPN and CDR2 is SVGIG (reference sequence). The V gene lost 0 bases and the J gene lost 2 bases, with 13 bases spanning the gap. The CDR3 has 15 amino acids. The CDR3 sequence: CAWSVPTKLQETQYF. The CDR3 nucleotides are TGTGCCTGGAGTGTCCCTACCAAATTACAAGAGACCCAGTACTTC. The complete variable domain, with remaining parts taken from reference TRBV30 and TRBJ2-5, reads SQTIHQWPATLVQPVGSPLSLECTVEGTSNPNLYWYRQAAGRGLQLLFYSVGIGQISSEVPQNLSASRPQDRQFILSSKKLLLSDSGFYLCAWSVPTKLQETQYFGPGTRLLVL.

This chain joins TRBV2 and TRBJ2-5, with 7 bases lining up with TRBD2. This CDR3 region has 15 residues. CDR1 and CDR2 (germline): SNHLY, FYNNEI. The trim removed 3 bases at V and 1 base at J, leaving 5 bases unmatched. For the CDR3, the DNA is TGTGCCAGCAGTGAGCGGGGACTAATCCAAGAGACCCAGTACTTC. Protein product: CASSERGLIQETQYF. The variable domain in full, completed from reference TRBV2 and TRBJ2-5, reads EPEVTQTPSHQVTQMGQEVILRCVPISNHLYFYWYRQILGQKVEFLVSFYNNEISEKSEIFDDQFSVERPDGSNFTLKIRSTKLEDSAMYFCASSERGLIQETQYFGPGTRLLVL.

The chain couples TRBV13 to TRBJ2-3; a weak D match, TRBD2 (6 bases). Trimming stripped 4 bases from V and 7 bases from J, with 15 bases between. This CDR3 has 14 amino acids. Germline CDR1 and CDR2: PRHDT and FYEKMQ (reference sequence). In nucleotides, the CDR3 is TGTGCCAGCAGCTCTCCAAAGGGACTTTATACGCAGTATTTT. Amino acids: CASSSPKGLYTQYF.

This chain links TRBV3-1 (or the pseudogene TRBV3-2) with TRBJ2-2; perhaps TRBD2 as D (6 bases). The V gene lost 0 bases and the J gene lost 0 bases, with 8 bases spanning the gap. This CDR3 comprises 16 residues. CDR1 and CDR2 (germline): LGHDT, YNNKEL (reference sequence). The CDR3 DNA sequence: TGTGCCAGCAGCCAAGATCCGGGAGCGAACACCGGGGAGCTGTTTTTT. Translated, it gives CASSQDPGANTGELFF.

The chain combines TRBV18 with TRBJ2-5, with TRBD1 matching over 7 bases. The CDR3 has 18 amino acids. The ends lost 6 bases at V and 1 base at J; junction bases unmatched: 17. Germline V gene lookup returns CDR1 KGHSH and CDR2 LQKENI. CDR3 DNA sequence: TGTGCCAGCTCCCTAACCTCGGGACCAGGGGGAAGCCAAGAGACCCAGTACTTC. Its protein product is CASSLTSGPGGSQETQYF.

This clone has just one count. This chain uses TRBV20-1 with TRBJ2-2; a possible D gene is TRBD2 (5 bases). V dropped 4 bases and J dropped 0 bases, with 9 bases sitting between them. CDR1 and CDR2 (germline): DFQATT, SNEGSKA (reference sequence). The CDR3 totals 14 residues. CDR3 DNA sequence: TGCAGTGCTACTGAGGGCTCGAACACCGGGGAGCTGTTTTTT. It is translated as CSATEGSNTGELFF.

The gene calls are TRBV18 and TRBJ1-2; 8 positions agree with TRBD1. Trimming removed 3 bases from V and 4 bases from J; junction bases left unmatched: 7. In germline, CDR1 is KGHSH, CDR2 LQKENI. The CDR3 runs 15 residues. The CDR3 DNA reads TGTGCCAGCTCACCCCTGGCGGGACAGGCCTATGGCTACACCTTC. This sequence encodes CASSPLAGQAYGYTF.

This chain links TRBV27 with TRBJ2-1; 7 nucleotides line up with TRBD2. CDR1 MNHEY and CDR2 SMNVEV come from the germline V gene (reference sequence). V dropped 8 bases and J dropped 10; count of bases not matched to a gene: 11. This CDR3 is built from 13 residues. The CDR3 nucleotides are TGTGCCAGCGGAACTACACTAGCGACCGAGCAGTTCTTC. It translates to CASGTTLATEQFF.

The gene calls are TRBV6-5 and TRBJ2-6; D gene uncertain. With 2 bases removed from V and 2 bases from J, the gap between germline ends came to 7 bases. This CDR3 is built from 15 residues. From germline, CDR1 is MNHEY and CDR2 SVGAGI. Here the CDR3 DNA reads TGTGCCAGCAGTTACGGGCAGACTGGGGCCAACGTCCTGACTTTC. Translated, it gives CASSYGQTGANVLTF.